Presented here are 5 T cell receptor beta chains from one specimen sequenced in a study of blood T cells in healthy people across ages. A second PCR of about 6 to 12 cycles used a sample-barcoded 5' primer and a J-beta primer mix. TCRdb ran MiXCR on the 5' RACE reads and lists one entry per CDR3 protein. The data contain approximately 780,000 distinct CDR3 sequences, roughly 25% of them singletons. The same sample was also used in a study of T cells of mothers and their children.

Sequenced: blood. Source of these receptors: a boy younger than 18 in good health.

The chain joins TRBV29-1 to TRBJ2-1; 11 nucleotides line up with TRBD2. The CDR3 length is 15 residues. CDR1 and CDR2 (germline): SQVTM, ANQGSEA. With V trimmed by 6 bases and J by 4 bases, 8 bases remained unmatched. CDR3 DNA sequence: TGCAGCGTCGAATTAGCGGGGGGGCCGTACAATGAGCAGTTCTTC. Translation: CSVELAGGPYNEQFF.

In this sample, this clonotype turned up a few times. The V gene is TRBV9, the J gene TRBJ2-5, with 7 bases lining up with TRBD2. The DNA matches TRBJ2-1 better at its end, which makes the J call doubtful. This CDR3 is built from 13 residues. In germline, CDR1 is SGDLS, CDR2 YYNGEE. This CDR3 reads CASSMGGEGEQFF. The DNA for the CDR3 is TGTGCCAGCAGCATGGGGGGGGAAGGTGAGCAGTTCTTC.

This clonotype turned up a few times. The rearrangement links TRBV28 to TRBJ2-5, with 10 positions matching TRBD2. The CDR3 loop spans 17 amino acids. The V gene end was trimmed by 6 bases and the J gene end by 0 bases; junction bases not matched to a gene: 10. CDR1 and CDR2 (germline): MDHEN, SYDVKM. The CDR3: CASSSAGSGGDQETQYF. The CDR3, as DNA: TGTGCCAGCAGCTCCGCTGGCAGCGGGGGGGACCAAGAGACCCAGTACTTC.

Here the CDR3 DNA reads TGTGCCAGCAGCACTCGTATCACAGATACGCAGTATTTT. It is translated as CASSTRITDTQYF. The V and J genes are TRBV12-3 or TRBV12-4 and TRBJ2-3, with D uncertain. The germline V and J ends were trimmed by 6 bases and 2 bases, with 9 bases remaining between them. The CDR3 has 13 residues.

CDR3 bases: TGTGCCAGCAGCCAGTTGGAATACAATGAGCAGTTCTTC. Translated, it gives CASSQLEYNEQFF. The chain carries TRBV3-1 and TRBJ2-5; D remains unclear. Matching the DNA end better, TRBJ2-1 makes the J call doubtful. The CDR3 runs to 13 residues. The germline V gene has CDR1 LGHDT and CDR2 YNNKEL (reference sequence).